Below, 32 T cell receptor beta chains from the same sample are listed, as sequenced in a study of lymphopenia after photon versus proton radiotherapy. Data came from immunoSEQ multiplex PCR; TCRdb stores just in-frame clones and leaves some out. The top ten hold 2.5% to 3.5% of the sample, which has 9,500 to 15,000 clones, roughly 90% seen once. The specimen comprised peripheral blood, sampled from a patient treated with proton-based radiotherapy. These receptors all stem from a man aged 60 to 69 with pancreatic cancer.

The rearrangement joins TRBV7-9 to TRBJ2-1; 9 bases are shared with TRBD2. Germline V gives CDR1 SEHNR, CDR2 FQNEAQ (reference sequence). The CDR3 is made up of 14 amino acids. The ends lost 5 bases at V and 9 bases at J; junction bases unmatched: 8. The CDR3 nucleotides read TGTGCCAGCAGCCCTTCAGCGGGAGGTGGTGAGCAGTTCTTC. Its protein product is CASSPSAGGGEQFF.

The CDR3 sequence: CASSLPGPATGELFF. As DNA, the CDR3 is TGTGCCAGCAGTTTGCCGGGGCCAGCCACCGGGGAGCTGTTTTTT. The chain combines TRBV28 with TRBJ2-2, with D possibly called TRBD1 or TRBD2 (5 bases each). CDR1 MDHEN and CDR2 SYDVKM come from the germline V gene. This CDR3 contains 15 residues. Trimming shortened V by 3 bases and J by 4 bases, and 12 bases separated the two germline ends.

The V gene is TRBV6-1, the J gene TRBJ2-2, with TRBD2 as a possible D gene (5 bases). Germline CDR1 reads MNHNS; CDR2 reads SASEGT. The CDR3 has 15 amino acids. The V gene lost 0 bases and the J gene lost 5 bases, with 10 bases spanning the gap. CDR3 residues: CASSEAGVWTGELFF. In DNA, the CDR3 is TGTGCCAGCAGTGAAGCCGGGGTGTGGACCGGGGAGCTGTTTTTT.

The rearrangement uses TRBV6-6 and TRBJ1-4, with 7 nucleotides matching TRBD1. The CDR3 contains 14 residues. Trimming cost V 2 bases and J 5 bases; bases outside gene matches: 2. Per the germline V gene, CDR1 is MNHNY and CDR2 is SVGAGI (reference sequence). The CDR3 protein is CASSYNRGNEKLFF. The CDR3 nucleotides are TGTGCCAGCAGTTACAACAGGGGAAATGAAAAACTGTTTTTT.

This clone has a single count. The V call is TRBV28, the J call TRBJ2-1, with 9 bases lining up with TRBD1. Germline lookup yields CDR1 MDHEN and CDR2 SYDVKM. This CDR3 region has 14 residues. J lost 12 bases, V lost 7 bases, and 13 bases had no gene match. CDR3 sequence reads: CASNPRGQGRGQFF. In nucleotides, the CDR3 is TGTGCCAGCAATCCTCGGGGACAGGGCAGAGGGCAGTTCTTC.

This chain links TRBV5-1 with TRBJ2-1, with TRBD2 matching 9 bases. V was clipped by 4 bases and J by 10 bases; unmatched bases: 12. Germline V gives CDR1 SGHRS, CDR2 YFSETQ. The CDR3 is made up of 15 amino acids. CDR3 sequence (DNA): TGCGCCAGCAGCACCGGGACTAGCATCACAGGGGAGCAGTTCTTC. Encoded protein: CASSTGTSITGEQFF.

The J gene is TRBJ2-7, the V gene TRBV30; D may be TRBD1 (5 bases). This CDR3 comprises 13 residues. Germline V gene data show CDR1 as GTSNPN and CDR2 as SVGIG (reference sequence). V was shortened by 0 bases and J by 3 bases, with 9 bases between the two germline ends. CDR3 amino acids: CAWSVQVFYEQYF. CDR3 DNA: TGTGCCTGGAGTGTACAGGTTTTCTACGAGCAGTACTTC.

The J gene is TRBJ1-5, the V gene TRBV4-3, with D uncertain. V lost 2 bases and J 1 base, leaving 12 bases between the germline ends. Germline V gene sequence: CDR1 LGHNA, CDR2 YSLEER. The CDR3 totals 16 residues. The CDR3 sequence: CASSQNPPPSNQPQHF. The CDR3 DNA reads TGCGCCAGCAGCCAAAACCCCCCACCCAGCAATCAGCCCCAGCATTTT.

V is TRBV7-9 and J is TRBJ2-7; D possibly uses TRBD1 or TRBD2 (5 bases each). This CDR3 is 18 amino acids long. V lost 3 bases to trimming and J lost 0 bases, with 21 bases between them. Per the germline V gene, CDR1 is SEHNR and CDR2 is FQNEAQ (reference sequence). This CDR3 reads CASSLDPFRDRSSYEQYF. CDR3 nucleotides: TGTGCCAGCAGCTTGGACCCATTTAGGGACCGGAGCTCCTACGAGCAGTACTTC.

In nucleotides, the CDR3 is TGTGCCAGCAGCGTAGACACAGGATATGGCTACACCTTC. As protein: CASSVDTGYGYTF. The rearrangement joins TRBV9 to TRBJ1-2, with D perhaps matching TRBD1 (5 bases). Trimming cost V 0 bases and J 5 bases, with 8 bases left between them. CDR3 size: 13 residues. Germline V gene sequence: CDR1 SGDLS, CDR2 YYNGEE.

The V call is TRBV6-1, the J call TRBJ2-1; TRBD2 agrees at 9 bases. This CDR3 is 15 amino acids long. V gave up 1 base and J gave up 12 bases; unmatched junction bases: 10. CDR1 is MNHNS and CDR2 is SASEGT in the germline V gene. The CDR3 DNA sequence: TGTGCCAGCAGTGAAGGAAGCGGGGGGACCCTTGGGCAGTTCTTC. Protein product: CASSEGSGGTLGQFF.

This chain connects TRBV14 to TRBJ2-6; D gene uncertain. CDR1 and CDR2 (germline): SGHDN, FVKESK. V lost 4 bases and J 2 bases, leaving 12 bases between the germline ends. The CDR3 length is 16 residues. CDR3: CASSPDPPTGANVLTF. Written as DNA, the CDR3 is TGTGCCAGCAGCCCGGACCCCCCTACTGGGGCCAACGTCCTGACTTTC.

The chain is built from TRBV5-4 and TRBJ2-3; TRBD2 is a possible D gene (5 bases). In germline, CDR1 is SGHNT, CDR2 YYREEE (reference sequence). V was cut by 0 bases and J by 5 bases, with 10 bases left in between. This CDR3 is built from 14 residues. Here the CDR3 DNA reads TGTGCCAGCAGCTTGGAGGCGGGTGGAGATACGCAGTATTTT. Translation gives CASSLEAGGDTQYF. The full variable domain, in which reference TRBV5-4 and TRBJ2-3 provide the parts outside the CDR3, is ETGVTQSPTHLIKTRGQQVTLRCSSQSGHNTVSWYQQALGQGPQFIFQYYREEENGRGNFPPRFSGLQFPNYSSELNVNALELDDSALYLCASSLEAGGDTQYFGPGTRLTVL.

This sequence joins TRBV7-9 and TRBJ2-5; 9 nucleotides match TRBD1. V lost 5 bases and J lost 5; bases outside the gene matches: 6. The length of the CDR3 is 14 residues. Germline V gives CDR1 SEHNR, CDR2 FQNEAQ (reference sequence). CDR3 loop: CASSLRQGGETQYF. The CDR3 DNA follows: TGTGCCAGCAGCCTAAGACAGGGGGGGGAGACCCAGTACTTC.

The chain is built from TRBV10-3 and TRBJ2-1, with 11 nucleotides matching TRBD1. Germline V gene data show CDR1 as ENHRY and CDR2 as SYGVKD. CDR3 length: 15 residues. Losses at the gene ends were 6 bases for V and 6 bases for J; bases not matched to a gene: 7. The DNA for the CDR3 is TGTGCCATCAGCTCCCGGGACAGGGGGATCAATGAGCAGTTCTTC. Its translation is CAISSRDRGINEQFF.

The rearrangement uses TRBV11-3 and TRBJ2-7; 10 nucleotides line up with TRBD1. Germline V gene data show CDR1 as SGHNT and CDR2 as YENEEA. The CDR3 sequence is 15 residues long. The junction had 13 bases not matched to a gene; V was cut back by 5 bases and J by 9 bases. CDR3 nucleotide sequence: TGTGCCAGCAGCGAGGGGACAGGGGAATTACGAGCGCAGTACTTC. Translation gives CASSEGTGELRAQYF.

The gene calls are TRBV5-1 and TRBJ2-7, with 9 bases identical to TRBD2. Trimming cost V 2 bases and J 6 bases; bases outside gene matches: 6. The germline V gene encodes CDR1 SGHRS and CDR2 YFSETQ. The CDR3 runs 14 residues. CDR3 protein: CASSFNSGSVEQYF. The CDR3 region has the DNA TGCGCCAGCAGCTTCAATAGCGGGAGTGTCGAGCAGTACTTC.

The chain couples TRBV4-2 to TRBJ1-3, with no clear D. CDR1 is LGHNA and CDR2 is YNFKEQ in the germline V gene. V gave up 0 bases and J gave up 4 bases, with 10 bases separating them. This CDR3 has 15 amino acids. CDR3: CASSQEKAGGNTIYF. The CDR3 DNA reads TGTGCCAGCAGCCAAGAGAAAGCAGGCGGAAACACCATATATTTT.

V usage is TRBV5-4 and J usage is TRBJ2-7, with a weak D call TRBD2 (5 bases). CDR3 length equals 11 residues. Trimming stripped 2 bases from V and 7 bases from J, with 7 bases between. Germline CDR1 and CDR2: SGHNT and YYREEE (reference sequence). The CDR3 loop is CASSFGGEQYF. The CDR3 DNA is TGTGCCAGCAGCTTCGGCGGGGAGCAGTACTTC. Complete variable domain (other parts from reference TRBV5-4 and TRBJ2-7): ETGVTQSPTHLIKTRGQQVTLRCSSQSGHNTVSWYQQALGQGPQFIFQYYREEENGRGNFPPRFSGLQFPNYSSELNVNALELDDSALYLCASSFGGEQYFGPGTRLTVT.

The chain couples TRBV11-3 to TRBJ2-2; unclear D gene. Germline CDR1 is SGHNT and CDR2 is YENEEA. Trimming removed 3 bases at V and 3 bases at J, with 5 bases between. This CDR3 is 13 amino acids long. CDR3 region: CASSLSDTGELFF. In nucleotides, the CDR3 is TGTGCCAGCAGCTTGTCGGACACCGGGGAGCTGTTTTTT.

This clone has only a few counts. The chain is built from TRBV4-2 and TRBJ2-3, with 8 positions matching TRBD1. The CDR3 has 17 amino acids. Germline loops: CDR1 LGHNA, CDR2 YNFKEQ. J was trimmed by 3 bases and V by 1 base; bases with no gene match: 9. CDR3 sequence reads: CASSQATQGAATDTQYF. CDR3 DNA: TGTGCCAGCAGCCAAGCGACGCAGGGGGCGGCAACAGATACGCAGTATTTT.

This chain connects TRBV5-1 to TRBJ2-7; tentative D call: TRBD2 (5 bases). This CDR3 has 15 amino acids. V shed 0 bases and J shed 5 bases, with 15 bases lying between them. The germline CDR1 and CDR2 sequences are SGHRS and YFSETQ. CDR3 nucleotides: TGCGCCAGCAGCTTGGGAACTAATCCGAGGGACGAGCAGTACTTC. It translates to CASSLGTNPRDEQYF.

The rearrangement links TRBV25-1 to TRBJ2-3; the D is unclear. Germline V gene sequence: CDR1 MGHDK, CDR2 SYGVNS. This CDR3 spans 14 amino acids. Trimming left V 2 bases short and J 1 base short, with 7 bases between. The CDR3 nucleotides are TGTGCCAGCAGTGAAATCGGCCGCACAGATACGCAGTATTTT. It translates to CASSEIGRTDTQYF. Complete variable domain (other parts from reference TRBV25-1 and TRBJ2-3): EADIYQTPRYLVIGTGKKITLECSQTMGHDKMYWYQQDPGMELHLIHYSYGVNSTEKGDLSSESTVSRIRTEHFPLTLESARPSHTSQYLCASSEIGRTDTQYFGPGTRLTVL.

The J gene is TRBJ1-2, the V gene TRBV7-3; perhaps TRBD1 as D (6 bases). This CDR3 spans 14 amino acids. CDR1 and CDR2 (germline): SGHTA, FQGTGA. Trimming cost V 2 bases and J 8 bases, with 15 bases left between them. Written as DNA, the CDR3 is TGTGCCAGCAGCTTAGACGGACAGAGCGGAGGCTACACCTTC. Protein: CASSLDGQSGGYTF.

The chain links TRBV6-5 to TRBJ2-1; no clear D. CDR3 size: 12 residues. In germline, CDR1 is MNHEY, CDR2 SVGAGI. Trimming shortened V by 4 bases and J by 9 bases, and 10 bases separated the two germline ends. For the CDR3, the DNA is TGTGCCAGCAGTTCCACTGTGAGTGAGCAGTTCTTC. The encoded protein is CASSSTVSEQFF.

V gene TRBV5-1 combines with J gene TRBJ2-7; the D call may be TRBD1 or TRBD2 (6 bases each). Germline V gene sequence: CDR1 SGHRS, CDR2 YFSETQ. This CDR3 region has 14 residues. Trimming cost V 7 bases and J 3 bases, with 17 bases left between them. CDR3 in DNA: TGCGCCAGCTCACGCGAGGGGGGAATCTACGAGCAGTACTTC. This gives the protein CASSREGGIYEQYF.

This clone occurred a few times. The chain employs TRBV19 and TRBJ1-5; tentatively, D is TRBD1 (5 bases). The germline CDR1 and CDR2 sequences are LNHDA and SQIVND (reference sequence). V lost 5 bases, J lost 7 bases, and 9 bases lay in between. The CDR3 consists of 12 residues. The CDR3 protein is CASSRGLQPQHF. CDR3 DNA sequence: TGTGCCAGTAGTCGGGGGTTGCAGCCCCAGCATTTT.

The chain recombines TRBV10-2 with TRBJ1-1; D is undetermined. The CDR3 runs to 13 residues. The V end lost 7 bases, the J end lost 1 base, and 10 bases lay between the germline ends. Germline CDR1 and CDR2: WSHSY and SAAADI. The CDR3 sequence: CASKGAGNTEAFF. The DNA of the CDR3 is TGCGCCAGCAAGGGCGCGGGGAACACTGAAGCTTTCTTT.

The CDR3: CASSEVGNYGYTF. DNA for the CDR3: TGTGCCAGCAGTGAGGTCGGGAACTATGGCTACACCTTC. The chain carries TRBV2 and TRBJ1-2, with unresolved D. V lost 3 bases to trimming and J lost 2 bases, with 7 bases between them. The CDR3 runs 13 residues. Per germline, CDR1 SNHLY and CDR2 FYNNEI.

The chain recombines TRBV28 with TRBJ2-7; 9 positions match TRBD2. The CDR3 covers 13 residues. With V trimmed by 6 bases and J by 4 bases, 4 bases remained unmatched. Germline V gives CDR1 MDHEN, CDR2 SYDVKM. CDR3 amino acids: CASRASGTYEQYF. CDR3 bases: TGTGCCAGCAGGGCTAGCGGGACTTACGAGCAGTACTTC. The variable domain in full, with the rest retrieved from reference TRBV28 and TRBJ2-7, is DVKVTQSSRYLVKRTGEKVFLECVQDMDHENMFWYRQDPGLGLRLIYFSYDVKMKEKGDIPEGYSVSREKKERFSLILESASTNQTSMYLCASRASGTYEQYFGPGTRLTVT.

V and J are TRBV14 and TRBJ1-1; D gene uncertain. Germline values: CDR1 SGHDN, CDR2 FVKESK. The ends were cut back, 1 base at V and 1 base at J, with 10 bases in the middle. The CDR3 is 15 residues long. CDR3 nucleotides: TGTGCCAGCAGCCAAGTAAAGGTCTCGAACACTGAAGCTTTCTTT. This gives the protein CASSQVKVSNTEAFF.

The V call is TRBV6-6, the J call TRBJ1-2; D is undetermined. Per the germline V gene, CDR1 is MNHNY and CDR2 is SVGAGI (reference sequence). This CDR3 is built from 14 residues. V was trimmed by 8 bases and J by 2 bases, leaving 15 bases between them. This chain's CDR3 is CASRGVGLNYGYTF. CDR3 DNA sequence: TGTGCCAGCCGTGGGGTGGGGTTGAACTATGGCTACACCTTC.